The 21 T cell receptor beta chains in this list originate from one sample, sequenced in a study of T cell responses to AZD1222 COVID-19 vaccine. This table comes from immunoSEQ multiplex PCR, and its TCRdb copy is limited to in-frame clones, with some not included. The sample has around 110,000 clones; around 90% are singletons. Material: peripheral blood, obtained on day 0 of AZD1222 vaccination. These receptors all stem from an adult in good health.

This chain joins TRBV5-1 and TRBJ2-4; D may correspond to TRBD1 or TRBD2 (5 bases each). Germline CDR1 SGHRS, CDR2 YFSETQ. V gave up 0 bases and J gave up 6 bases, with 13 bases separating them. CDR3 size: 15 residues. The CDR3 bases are TGCGCCAGCAGCTTGGGGGACCGAACCGCAAACATTCAGTACTTC. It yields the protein CASSLGDRTANIQYF.

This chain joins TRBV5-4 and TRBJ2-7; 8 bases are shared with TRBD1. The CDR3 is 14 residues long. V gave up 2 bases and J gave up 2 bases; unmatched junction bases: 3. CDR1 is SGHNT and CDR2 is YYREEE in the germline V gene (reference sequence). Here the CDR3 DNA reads TGTGCCAGCAGCTTTGGACAGGGCCCCTACGAGCAGTACTTC. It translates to CASSFGQGPYEQYF.

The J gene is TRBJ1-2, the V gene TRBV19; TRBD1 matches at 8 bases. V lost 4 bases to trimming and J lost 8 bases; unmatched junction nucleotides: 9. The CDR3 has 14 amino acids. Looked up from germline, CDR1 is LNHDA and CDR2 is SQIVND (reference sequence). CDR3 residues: CASSTEGQGRGYTF. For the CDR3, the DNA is TGTGCCAGTAGTACGGAAGGACAGGGCCGGGGCTACACCTTC.

CDR3: CASRTGQGIDEQFF. For the CDR3, the DNA is TGTGCCAGCAGAACGGGACAGGGTATCGATGAGCAGTTCTTC. The gene calls are TRBV28 and TRBJ2-1, with 9 bases fitting TRBD1. The V gene end was trimmed by 6 bases and the J gene end by 8 bases; junction bases not matched to a gene: 8. Germline-derived CDR1 and CDR2 are MDHEN and SYDVKM. There are 14 residues in the CDR3.

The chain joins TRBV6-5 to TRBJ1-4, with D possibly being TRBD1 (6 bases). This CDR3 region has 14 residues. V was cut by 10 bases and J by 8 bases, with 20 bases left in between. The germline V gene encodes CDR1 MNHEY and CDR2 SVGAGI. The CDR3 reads CATRTGGRGEKLFF. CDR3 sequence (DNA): TGTGCCACCCGTACCGGGGGGCGCGGAGAAAAACTGTTTTTT.

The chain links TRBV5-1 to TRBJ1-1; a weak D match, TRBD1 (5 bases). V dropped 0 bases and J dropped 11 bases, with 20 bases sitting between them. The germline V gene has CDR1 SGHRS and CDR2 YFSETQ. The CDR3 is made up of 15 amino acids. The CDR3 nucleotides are TGCGCCAGCAGCTTGGATCTGGGGAGGGGAGCCTTGGCTTTCTTT. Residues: CASSLDLGRGALAFF.

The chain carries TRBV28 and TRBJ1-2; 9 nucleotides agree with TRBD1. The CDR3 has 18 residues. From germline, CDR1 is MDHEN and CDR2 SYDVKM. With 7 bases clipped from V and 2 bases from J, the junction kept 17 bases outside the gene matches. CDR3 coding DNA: TGTGCCAGCATTACGGGACAGGGCTCGTCGGGCATCAACTATGGCTACACCTTC. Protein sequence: CASITGQGSSGINYGYTF.

For the CDR3, the DNA is TGTGCCAGCAGCACGCGACAGGGGGGCTACGAGCAGTACTTC. Amino acid sequence: CASSTRQGGYEQYF. The chain links TRBV7-2 to TRBJ2-7, with 9 bases aligning to TRBD1. CDR1 and CDR2 (germline): SGHTA, FQGNSA. This CDR3 spans 14 amino acids. J lost 3 bases, V lost 5 bases, and 5 bases had no gene match.

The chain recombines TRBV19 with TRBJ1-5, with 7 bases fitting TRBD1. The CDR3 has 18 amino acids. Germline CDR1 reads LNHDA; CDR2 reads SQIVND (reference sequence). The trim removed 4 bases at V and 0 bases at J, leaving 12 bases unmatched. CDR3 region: CASSKGAGVGYSNQPQHF. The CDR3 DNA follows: TGTGCCAGTAGTAAGGGGGCAGGGGTGGGGTATAGCAATCAGCCCCAGCATTTT.

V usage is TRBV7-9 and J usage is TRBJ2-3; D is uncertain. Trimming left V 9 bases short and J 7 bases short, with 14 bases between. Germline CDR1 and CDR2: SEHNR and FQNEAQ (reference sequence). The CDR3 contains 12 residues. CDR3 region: CASLDLVNTQYF. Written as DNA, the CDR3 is TGTGCCAGTCTCGATTTGGTGAATACGCAGTATTTT.

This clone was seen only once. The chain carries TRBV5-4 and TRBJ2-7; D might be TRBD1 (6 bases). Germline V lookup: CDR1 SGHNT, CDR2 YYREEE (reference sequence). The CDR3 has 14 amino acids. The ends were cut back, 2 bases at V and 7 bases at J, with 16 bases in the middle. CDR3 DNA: TGTGCCAGCAGCTTTGGGCCAGGGGTGTCGGAGCAGTACTTC. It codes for CASSFGPGVSEQYF.

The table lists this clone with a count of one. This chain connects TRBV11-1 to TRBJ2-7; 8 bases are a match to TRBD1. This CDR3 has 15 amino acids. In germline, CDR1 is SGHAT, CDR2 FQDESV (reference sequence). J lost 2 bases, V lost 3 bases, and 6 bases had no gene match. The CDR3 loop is CASSFLGQGPYEQYF. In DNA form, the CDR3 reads TGTGCCAGCAGCTTCTTAGGACAGGGACCCTACGAGCAGTACTTC.

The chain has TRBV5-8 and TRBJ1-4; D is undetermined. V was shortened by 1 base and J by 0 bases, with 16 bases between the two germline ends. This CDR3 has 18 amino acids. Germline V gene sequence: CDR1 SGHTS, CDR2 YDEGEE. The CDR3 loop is CASSLNSASYATNEKLFF. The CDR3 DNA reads TGTGCCAGCAGCTTGAATTCTGCCAGCTACGCAACTAATGAAAAACTGTTTTTT.

The CDR3 nucleotides read TGTGCCAGCAGTTCCGACCGGGACAGGGCGCACTACGAGCAGTACTTC. It codes for CASSSDRDRAHYEQYF. The chain is built from TRBV6-5 and TRBJ2-7; 9 bases match TRBD1. J was trimmed by 3 bases and V by 4 bases; bases with no gene match: 10. This CDR3 contains 16 residues. CDR1 MNHEY and CDR2 SVGAGI come from the germline V gene.

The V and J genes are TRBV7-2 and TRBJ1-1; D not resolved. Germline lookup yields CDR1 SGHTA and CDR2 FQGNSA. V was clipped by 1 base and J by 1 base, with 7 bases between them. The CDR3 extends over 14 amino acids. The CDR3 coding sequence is TGTGCCAGCAGCTTAGGAGGAGGGAACACTGAAGCTTTCTTT. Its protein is CASSLGGGNTEAFF.

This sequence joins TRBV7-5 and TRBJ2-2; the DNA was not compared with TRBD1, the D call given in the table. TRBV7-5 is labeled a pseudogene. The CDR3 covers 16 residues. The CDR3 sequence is CVRSLPRTANTGELFF. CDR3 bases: TGTGTCAGAAGCTTGCCAAGGACAGCGAACACCGGGGAGCTGTTTTTT.

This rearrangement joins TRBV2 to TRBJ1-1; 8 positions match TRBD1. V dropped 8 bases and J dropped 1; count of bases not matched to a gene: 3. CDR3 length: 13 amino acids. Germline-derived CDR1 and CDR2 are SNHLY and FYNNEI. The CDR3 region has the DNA TGTGCCAGCCAAGGACAGGGGAACACTGAAGCTTTCTTT. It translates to CASQGQGNTEAFF.

The CDR3 region has the DNA TGTGCCAGCAGTTGGGGGGTTATAGGGGACAATGAGCAGTTCTTC. Translated: CASSWGVIGDNEQFF. V is TRBV6-4 and J is TRBJ2-1; a possible D gene is TRBD2 (6 bases). CDR3 length: 15 residues. V was shortened by 5 bases and J by 5 bases, with 16 bases between the two germline ends. CDR1 and CDR2 (germline): MRHNA, SNTAGT.

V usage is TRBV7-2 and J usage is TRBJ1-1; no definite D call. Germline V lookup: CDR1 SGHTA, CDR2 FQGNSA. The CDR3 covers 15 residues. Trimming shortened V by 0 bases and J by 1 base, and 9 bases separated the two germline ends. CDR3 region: CASSLAKTANTEAFF. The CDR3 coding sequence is TGTGCCAGCAGCTTAGCTAAAACAGCGAACACTGAAGCTTTCTTT.

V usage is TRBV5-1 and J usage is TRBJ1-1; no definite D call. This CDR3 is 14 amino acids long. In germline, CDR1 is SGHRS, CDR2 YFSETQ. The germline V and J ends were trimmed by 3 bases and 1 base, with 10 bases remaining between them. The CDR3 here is CASSSRRGNTEAFF. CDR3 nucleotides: TGCGCCAGCAGCTCGCGGCGGGGGAACACTGAAGCTTTCTTT.

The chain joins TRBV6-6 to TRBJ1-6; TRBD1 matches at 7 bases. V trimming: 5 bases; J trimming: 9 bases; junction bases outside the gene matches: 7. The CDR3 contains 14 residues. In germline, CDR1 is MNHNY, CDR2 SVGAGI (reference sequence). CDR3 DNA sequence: TGTGCCAGCAGTACAGGGGATGTAGGTTCACCCCTCCACTTT. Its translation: CASSTGDVGSPLHF.